This T cell receptor beta chain was profiled in a study of regulatory T cells in long-lasting Graves disease. Assembly of TCR beta libraries relied on iRepertoire HTBI primers together with Arm-PCR of CDR3 regions. Each CDR3 protein gets one entry after TCRdb re-called the multiplex PCR reads with MiXCR. The sample has about 620,000 distinct CDR3 sequences, 16% seen once. This clonotype was detected ten times or more. V was pared by 2 bases and J by 4 bases, with 6 bases of the junction left unmatched. The CDR3 runs to 16 residues. Per germline, CDR1 MDHEN and CDR2 SYDVKM. Time point here: newly diagnosed GD, antithyroid drugs for less than 3 months. From RNA extracted from PBMCs, the TCR library was made. The same sample was also used in a study of T cells in Graves' hyperthyroidism and ophthalmopathy.

Sequenced material: peripheral blood mononuclear cells (PBMCs), taken at new diagnosis, from a patient treated with antithyroid drugs. This clonotype was obtained from a woman aged 30 to 39 with Graves disease. The chain joins TRBV28 to TRBJ2-3; 10 nucleotides line up with TRBD2. The CDR3 DNA is TGTGCCAGCAGTTTAAGAGCGGGAGGGCTGCCAGATACGCAGTATTTT. Translated, it gives CASSLRAGGLPDTQYF.